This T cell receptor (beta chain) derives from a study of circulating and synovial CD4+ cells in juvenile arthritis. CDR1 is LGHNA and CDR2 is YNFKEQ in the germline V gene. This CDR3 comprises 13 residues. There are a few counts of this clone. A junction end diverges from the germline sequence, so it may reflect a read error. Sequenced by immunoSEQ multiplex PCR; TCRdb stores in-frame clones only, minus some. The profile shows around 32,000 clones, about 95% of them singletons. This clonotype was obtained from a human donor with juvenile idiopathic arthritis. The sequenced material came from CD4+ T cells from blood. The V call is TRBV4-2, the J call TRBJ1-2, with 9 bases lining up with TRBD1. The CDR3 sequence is CASSPGTGFLEGF. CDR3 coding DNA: TGTGCCAGCAGTCCCGGGACAGGGTTTTTGGAAGGCTTC.